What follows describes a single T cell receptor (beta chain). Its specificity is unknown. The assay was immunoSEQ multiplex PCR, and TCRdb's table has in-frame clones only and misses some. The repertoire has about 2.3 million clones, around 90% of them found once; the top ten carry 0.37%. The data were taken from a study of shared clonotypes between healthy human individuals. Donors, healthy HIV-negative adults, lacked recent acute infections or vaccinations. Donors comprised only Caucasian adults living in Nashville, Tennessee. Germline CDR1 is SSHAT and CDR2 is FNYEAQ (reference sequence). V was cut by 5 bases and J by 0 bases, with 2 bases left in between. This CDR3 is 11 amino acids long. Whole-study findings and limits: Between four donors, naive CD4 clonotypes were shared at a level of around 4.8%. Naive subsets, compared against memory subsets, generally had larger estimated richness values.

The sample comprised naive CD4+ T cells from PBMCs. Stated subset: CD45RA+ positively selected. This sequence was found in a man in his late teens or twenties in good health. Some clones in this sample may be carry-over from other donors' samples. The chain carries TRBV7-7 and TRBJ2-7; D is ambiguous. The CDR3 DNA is TGTGCCAGCAGCCCCTCCTACGAGCAGTACTTC. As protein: CASSPSYEQYF. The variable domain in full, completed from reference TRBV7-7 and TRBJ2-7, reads GAGVSQSPRYKVTKRGQDVTLRCDPISSHATLYWYQQALGQGPEFLTYFNYEAQPDKSGLPSDRFSAERPEGSISTLTIQRTEQRDSAMYRCASSPSYEQYFGPGTRLTVT.